The 24 T cell receptor beta chains given below trace back to one sample, sequenced in a study of blood T cell repertoires in COVID-19. Sequenced by immunoSEQ multiplex PCR; TCRdb stores in-frame clones only, minus some. The sample has 110,000 to 150,000 clones, around 85% seen once. The material sequenced was PBMCs or T cells enriched from blood (not recorded which). These receptors came from a man over 45 who had recovered from COVID-19.

There are a few counts of this clone. The J gene is TRBJ1-1, the V gene TRBV27; perhaps TRBD1 as D (5 bases). Trimming pared 5 bases from V and 3 bases from J, leaving 13 bases between. The CDR3 has 14 residues. Germline CDR1 is MNHEY and CDR2 is SMNVEV (reference sequence). The CDR3 DNA follows: TGTGCCAGCAGTCGGGGCGCGGGATACACTGAAGCTTTCTTT. It translates to CASSRGAGYTEAFF.

The V and J genes are TRBV9 and TRBJ1-2, with no clear D. V was clipped by 0 bases and J by 8 bases, with 14 bases between them. CDR1 and CDR2 (germline): SGDLS, YYNGEE. This CDR3 is 14 amino acids long. The CDR3 DNA follows: TGTGCCAGCAGCGTAGCGGCCGGGGTCGGCGGCTACACCTTC. This codes for CASSVAAGVGGYTF.

In DNA, the CDR3 is TGCGCCAGCAGCCATCTTACTAGCGGGGGCAATGAGCAGTTCTTC. Translated: CASSHLTSGGNEQFF. This chain links TRBV4-3 with TRBJ2-1; TRBD2 matches at 11 bases. The CDR3 is 15 amino acids. The V gene's germline CDR1 is LGHNA and CDR2 YSLEER. Losses at the gene ends were 3 bases for V and 6 bases for J; bases not matched to a gene: 4.

The gene calls are TRBV2 and TRBJ1-6; a weak D match, TRBD1 (5 bases). Germline CDR1 reads SNHLY; CDR2 reads FYNNEI. The CDR3 is 15 residues long. V gave up 4 bases and J gave up 7 bases, with 14 bases separating them. The CDR3 region is CASSGSGYGNSPLHF. The CDR3 DNA reads as TGTGCCAGCAGTGGTTCAGGGTATGGAAATTCACCCCTCCACTTT.

CDR3 protein: CASSLAMNTEAFF. For the CDR3, the DNA is TGTGCCAGCAGCTTAGCTATGAACACTGAAGCTTTCTTT. The rearrangement links TRBV11-2 to TRBJ1-1; D remains ambiguous. Trimming pared 1 base from V and 0 bases from J, leaving 3 bases between. Germline V lookup: CDR1 SGHAT, CDR2 FQNNGV. The CDR3 length is 13 residues.

This chain uses TRBV18 with TRBJ1-1; TRBD1 agrees at 7 bases. V lost 3 bases and J lost 3; bases outside the gene matches: 7. Germline V lookup: CDR1 KGHSH, CDR2 LQKENI. The CDR3 totals 15 residues. CDR3 loop: CASSPLTGLDTEAFF. The CDR3 DNA follows: TGTGCCAGCTCACCTCTGACAGGGTTGGACACTGAAGCTTTCTTT.

The V gene is TRBV2, the J gene TRBJ1-3; D ambiguous. Germline assignment: CDR1 SNHLY and CDR2 FYNNEI. Trimming stripped 6 bases from V and 3 bases from J, with 6 bases between. This CDR3 is built from 12 residues. The CDR3 loop reads CASRRGGNTIYF. CDR3 DNA sequence: TGTGCCAGCAGACGGGGTGGAAACACCATATATTTT.

This chain connects TRBV24-1 to TRBJ2-1; 10 bases are shared with TRBD2. The CDR3 length is 16 residues. The germline gives CDR1 KGHDR, CDR2 SFDVKD. The V gene end was trimmed by 4 bases and the J gene end by 1 base; junction bases not matched to a gene: 3. Written as DNA, the CDR3 is TGTGCCACCAGTGACCATAGCGGGGGGTCCTACAATGAGCAGTTCTTC. Protein sequence: CATSDHSGGSYNEQFF.

The gene calls are TRBV6-4 and TRBJ2-3, with 11 bases matching TRBD2. The CDR3 consists of 17 residues. The ends lost 0 bases at V and 1 base at J; junction bases unmatched: 3. Germline V CDR1 and CDR2: MRHNA, SNTAGT. CDR3 nucleotides: TGTGCCAGCAGTGACTCATCGACTAGCGGGGGCACAGATACGCAGTATTTT. Translation: CASSDSSTSGGTDTQYF.

This clone was counted between two and nine times. The chain employs TRBV5-4 and TRBJ2-1, with D perhaps TRBD1 (5 bases). The CDR3 sequence is 12 residues long. V was pared by 0 bases and J by 7 bases, with 5 bases between. Germline CDR1 reads SGHNT; CDR2 reads YYREEE (reference sequence). As DNA, the CDR3 is TGTGCCAGCAGCTTGGGGACAAATGAGCAGTTCTTC. This translates into CASSLGTNEQFF.

This clone has just one count. The same CDR3 also results from other DNA sequences found in this sample. The chain has TRBV4-2 and TRBJ2-7, with TRBD1 identical over 9 bases. This CDR3 is 14 amino acids long. J was trimmed by 3 bases and V by 3 bases; bases with no gene match: 3. From germline, CDR1 is LGHNA and CDR2 YNFKEQ. The CDR3 sequence: CASSQGQGDYEQYF. CDR3 sequence (DNA): TGTGCCAGCAGCCAGGGACAGGGCGACTACGAGCAGTACTTC.

V gene TRBV6-6 combines with J gene TRBJ1-2; 8 nucleotides line up with TRBD1. V dropped 0 bases and J dropped 8; count of bases not matched to a gene: 8. The germline CDR1 and CDR2 sequences are MNHNY and SVGAGI (reference sequence). This CDR3 spans 15 amino acids. CDR3 loop: CASSYSLQGEEGYTF. In nucleotides, the CDR3 is TGTGCCAGCAGTTACTCTCTACAGGGGGAAGAGGGCTACACCTTC.

The V call is TRBV30, the J call TRBJ2-7; 9 nucleotides agree with TRBD1. Germline values: CDR1 GTSNPN, CDR2 SVGIG (reference sequence). J lost 7 bases, V lost 4 bases, and 20 bases had no gene match. This CDR3 region has 17 residues. In nucleotides, the CDR3 is TGTGCCTGGATCCTACTACAGGGGGCAATCGTCTTTTGGGAGCAGTACTTC. Protein: CAWILLQGAIVFWEQYF.

The rearrangement links TRBV6-8 to TRBJ2-1, with TRBD1 as a possible D gene (5 bases). CDR3 length: 13 amino acids. Germline assignment: CDR1 MNHGY and CDR2 SAAAGT. Trimming stripped 6 bases from V and 8 bases from J, with 14 bases between. The CDR3 bases are TGTGCCAGCAGACTACTGACAGTCGATGAGCAGTTCTTC. It encodes CASRLLTVDEQFF.

The chain couples TRBV2 to TRBJ1-2; 7 bases line up with TRBD1. This CDR3 spans 20 amino acids. The germline gives CDR1 SNHLY, CDR2 FYNNEI. V lost 9 bases to trimming and J lost 2 bases; unmatched junction nucleotides: 27. The chain's CDR3 is CARWGTLPGTENNPNYGYTF. The CDR3 coding sequence is TGTGCCAGATGGGGCACTCTGCCGGGGACAGAAAATAATCCCAACTATGGCTACACCTTC.

J is TRBJ2-1 and V is TRBV11-3, with TRBD1 identical over 9 bases. V lost 3 bases and J lost 4; bases outside the gene matches: 7. The CDR3 contains 16 residues. Germline V gene data show CDR1 as SGHNT and CDR2 as YENEEA. The CDR3 sequence: CASSFGGTGPYNEQFF. The CDR3 bases are TGTGCCAGCAGCTTTGGCGGGACAGGGCCTTACAATGAGCAGTTCTTC.

The chain carries TRBV6-4 and TRBJ2-3; possibly TRBD1 for D (5 bases). Trimming removed 3 bases from V and 3 bases from J, with 10 bases in between. CDR1 and CDR2 (germline): MRHNA, SNTAGT. The CDR3 is 14 residues long. In nucleotides, the CDR3 is TGTGCCAGCAGTGAAGGGCAGGGAACAGATACGCAGTATTTT. Amino acid sequence: CASSEGQGTDTQYF.

The chain has TRBV25-1 and TRBJ1-1; D possibly corresponds to TRBD1 (6 bases). V lost 3 bases and J 5 bases, leaving 16 bases between the germline ends. CDR3 length: 15 residues. Germline V gives CDR1 MGHDK, CDR2 SYGVNS. The CDR3 region is CASSDPTTGITEAFF. As DNA, the CDR3 is TGTGCCAGCAGTGATCCCACCACAGGGATAACTGAAGCTTTCTTT.

The V and J genes are TRBV10-2 and TRBJ2-7; TRBD1 matches 10 bases. The CDR3 extends over 12 amino acids. The germline gives CDR1 WSHSY, CDR2 SAAADI. Trimming at V came to 8 bases and at J to 2 bases, leaving 0 bases not matched to a gene. CDR3 protein: CASGQGAYEQYF. The CDR3, as DNA: TGCGCCAGCGGACAGGGGGCCTACGAGCAGTACTTC.

The genes are TRBV9 and TRBJ2-2; TRBD1 aligns across 12 bases. After removal of 4 bases from V and 6 bases from J, the junction contained 10 bases not matched to a gene. The length of the CDR3 is 17 residues. Germline assignment: CDR1 SGDLS and CDR2 YYNGEE. The CDR3 is CASSIGPGQGAPGELFF. In DNA, the CDR3 is TGTGCCAGCAGCATCGGACCGGGACAGGGGGCCCCCGGGGAGCTGTTTTTT. Based on the CDR3 plus reference TRBV9 and TRBJ2-2, the full variable domain is DSGVTQTPKHLITATGQRVTLRCSPRSGDLSVYWYQQSLDQGLQFLIQYYNGEERAKGNILERFSAQQFPDLHSELNLSSLELGDSALYFCASSIGPGQGAPGELFFGEGSRLTVL.

The rearrangement links TRBV5-4 to TRBJ1-3; a weak D match, TRBD1 (6 bases). This CDR3 is built from 16 residues. The ends were cut back, 4 bases at V and 2 bases at J, with 16 bases in the middle. Looked up from germline, CDR1 is SGHNT and CDR2 is YYREEE (reference sequence). The CDR3 sequence: CASSIGQSSAGNTIYF. CDR3 bases: TGTGCCAGCAGCATAGGACAGTCTTCCGCTGGAAACACCATATATTTT.

This chain connects TRBV5-1 to TRBJ2-2; D might be TRBD1 (5 bases). The CDR3 extends over 17 amino acids. Germline V gene data show CDR1 as SGHRS and CDR2 as YFSETQ. The germline V and J ends were trimmed by 0 bases and 5 bases, with 17 bases remaining between them. CDR3 nucleotide sequence: TGCGCCAGCAGCTTGGCTGTGCAGGGCCTGGGGACCGGGGAGCTGTTTTTT. It translates to CASSLAVQGLGTGELFF.

The V gene is TRBV12-5, the J gene TRBJ1-1; the D gene is possibly TRBD1 (6 bases). The germline gives CDR1 LGHNT, CDR2 FRNRAP. The CDR3 loop spans 13 amino acids. V lost 2 bases, J lost 4 bases, and 8 bases lay in between. CDR3 protein: CASGLTGSTEAFF. Here the CDR3 DNA reads TGTGCTAGTGGTTTGACAGGGTCCACTGAAGCTTTCTTT.

This clone was counted only a few times. The CDR3, as DNA: TGTGCCAGCAGCGTAGCATCAGACAGCCATTATGGCTACACCTTC. Translated, it gives CASSVASDSHYGYTF. The J gene is TRBJ1-2, the V gene TRBV9, with D perhaps TRBD1 (5 bases). CDR1 is SGDLS and CDR2 is YYNGEE in the germline V gene. The CDR3 covers 15 residues. V was pared by 0 bases and J by 5 bases, with 14 bases between.